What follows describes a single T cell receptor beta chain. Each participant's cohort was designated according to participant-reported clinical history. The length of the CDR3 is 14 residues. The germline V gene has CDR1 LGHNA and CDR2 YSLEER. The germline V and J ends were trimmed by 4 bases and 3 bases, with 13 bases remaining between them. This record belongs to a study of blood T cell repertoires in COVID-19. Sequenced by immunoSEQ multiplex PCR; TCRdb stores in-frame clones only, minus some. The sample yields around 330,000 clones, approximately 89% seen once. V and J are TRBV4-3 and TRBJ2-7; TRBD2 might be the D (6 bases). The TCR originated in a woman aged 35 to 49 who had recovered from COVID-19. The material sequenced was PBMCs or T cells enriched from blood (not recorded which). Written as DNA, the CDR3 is TGCGCCAGCAGCCCCGGGACTGGGTACTACGAGCAGTACTTC. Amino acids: CASSPGTGYYEQYF.